These T cell receptor beta chains were read from a single sample in a study of T-cell reconstitution after alpha-beta-depleted transplantation in children. One entry per CDR3 protein results from TCRdb running MiXCR on the PCR reads. The data contain a few hundred thousand distinct CDR3 sequences, roughly 7.8% of them seen just once; the ten biggest clones take up approximately 9.6%. The sequenced sample was peripheral blood, obtained 360 days after TCRalphabeta/CD19-depleted stem cell transplant. These receptors originate from a female patient aged 2-9 years who had a stem cell transplant for Fanconi anemia, so the T cells may come from the graft donor. CDR3s include the opening cysteine and the closing phenylalanine or tryptophan. Each record gives: J gene, V gene, CDR3 protein.

>TRBJ2-3|TRBV7-3
CASSLIGTSTDTQYF
>TRBJ2-3|TRBV14
CASSQDAFPSGVTDTQYF
>TRBJ2-7|TRBV5-1
CASSLENRASQYF
>TRBJ2-7|TRBV29-1
CSVSNSYEQYF
>TRBJ1-5|TRBV20-1
CSATVTGTESQPQHF
>TRBJ2-1|TRBV3-1
CASSRDPSHEQFF
>TRBJ2-1|TRBV6-2/TRBV6-3
CASSYGGGNEQFF
>TRBJ2-7|TRBV5-1
CASSFSGYEQYF
>TRBJ1-6|TRBV5-1
CASSTQGADSPLHF
>TRBJ2-3|TRBV7-9
CASSARLAETTSTDTQYF
>TRBJ2-5|TRBV29-1
CSVEDRTGIFFPETQYF
>TRBJ1-2|TRBV20-1
CSARVWKSNYGYTF
>TRBJ2-3|TRBV7-3
CASSLYGGQGDTQYF
>TRBJ1-3|TRBV7-2
CASSMLDISGNTIYF
>TRBJ2-3|TRBV9
CASSTGLNTQYF
>TRBJ1-5|TRBV9
CASSASSTAGGTQHF
>TRBJ2-6|TRBV6-2/TRBV6-3
CASSYGALGANVLTF
>TRBJ2-5|TRBV5-1
CASSRVPPGLTVVSRQETQYF
>TRBJ1-4|TRBV28
CASRQTGWANEKLFF
>TRBJ1-1|TRBV5-7
CASKNLSSTLRTEAFF
>TRBJ2-7|TRBV7-2
CASSPGTGDREQYF
>TRBJ2-5|TRBV7-2
CASSSQGAGETQYF
>TRBJ1-2|TRBV28
CASSTWKRTPENATF
>TRBJ2-6|TRBV7-9
CASSLLGFSGANVLTF
>TRBJ2-1|TRBV5-1
CASRGGYNEQFF
>TRBJ1-2|TRBV4-2
CASSQDPRRGSGDYGYTF
>TRBJ1-2|TRBV3-1
CASSQDVHYGYTF
>TRBJ2-3|TRBV9
CASSVGTSGVADTQYF
>TRBJ2-1|TRBV9
CASSVGGYEQFF
>TRBJ1-1|TRBV6-5
CASSTDSTSRAFF
>TRBJ1-2|TRBV20-1
CSARESRQGDGYTF
>TRBJ1-3|TRBV20-1
CSATRSGLIRSGNTIYF
>TRBJ2-2|TRBV20-1
CSAERGHSNTGELFF
>TRBJ2-7|TRBV11-2
CASSLGGQGASEQYF
>TRBJ1-2|TRBV5-1
CASSREGGPNYGYTF
>TRBJ2-7|TRBV27
CASSLSGQPYEQYF
>TRBJ1-6|TRBV7-9
CASSFSGPYNSPLHF
>TRBJ2-2|TRBV5-1
CASSLVRRGWENTGELFF
>TRBJ2-7|TRBV6-5
CASSPGPYEQYF
>TRBJ2-3|TRBV5-6
CASSLGRFSTDTQYF
>TRBJ1-3|TRBV28
CASSLSLNSGNTIYF
>TRBJ2-3|TRBV6-2/TRBV6-3
CASSYPATLLLRARATQYF
>TRBJ1-5|TRBV20-1
CSARERRPTQGSNQPQHF
>TRBJ2-7|TRBV3-1
CASSRDPLVNEQYF
>TRBJ1-1|TRBV6-5
CASSSSGTQNTEAFF
>TRBJ2-3|TRBV6-1
CASSRRSSGADTQYF
>TRBJ2-3|TRBV5-1
CASSLSRESGTQYF
>TRBJ2-3|TRBV29-1
CSVSPSTDTQYF
>TRBJ1-4|TRBV4-2
CASSQPREKLFF
>TRBJ1-4|TRBV5-1
CASSLAEGGSPGRLFF
>TRBJ2-2|TRBV14
CASSQDWDLYTGELFF
>TRBJ1-2|TRBV20-1
CSARTAYYGYTF
>TRBJ1-6|TRBV28
CASSLGLRGSPLHF
>TRBJ2-2|TRBV7-9
CASSSRPNRADTGELFF